This T cell receptor beta chain appears in the sequencing data of a study of graft-versus-host responses after intestinal transplantation. Here immunoSEQ multiplex PCR was the method, and the copy in TCRdb shows in-frame clones only, minus some. The repertoire includes 80,000 or so clones, 92% of them detected once, and roughly 0.72% sits in the top ten. The CDR3 consists of 15 residues. V was pared by 6 bases and J by 1 base, with 6 bases of the junction left unmatched. The germline gives CDR1 MNHEY, CDR2 SVGAGI. The origin of this receptor is a human patient who received an intestinal transplant, so some T cells may come from the graft donor. The input for sequencing was PBMCs, taken 98 days after intestinal transplantation. The chain joins TRBV6-5 to TRBJ1-3, with 7 bases matching TRBD1. The DNA for the CDR3 is TGTGCCAGCAGCTCGACAGGGCGATCTGGAAACACCATATATTTT. Its translation: CASSSTGRSGNTIYF.